The entry below gives a single T cell receptor (beta chain) sequence along with its context. Its antigen is not known. The source of the sample is a study of yellow fever vaccine responses in identical twins. With 7 bases removed from V and 1 base from J, the gap between germline ends came to 11 bases. Germline-derived CDR1 and CDR2 are MNHNS and SASEGT. The CDR3 contains 14 residues. TCRdb itself ran the RT-PCR reads through MiXCR, one entry per CDR3 protein. The sample consists of over a thousand distinct CDR3 sequences, around 5.7% of them appearing once. Study-wide results and caveats: Vaccine-induced T cell responses in twins were reportedly observed to appear partly convergent, partly personalized.

The input for sequencing was T cells from blood (PBMCs), unsorted or a sorted subset (not recorded which), taken before or after yellow fever vaccination (not recorded which). This TCR came from a woman under 30 who received the yellow fever vaccine. This chain links TRBV6-1 with TRBJ1-5; D not certain. CDR3 DNA sequence: TGTGCCAGCACCATATATCAGAGCAATCAGCCCCAGCATTTT. It codes for CASTIYQSNQPQHF.